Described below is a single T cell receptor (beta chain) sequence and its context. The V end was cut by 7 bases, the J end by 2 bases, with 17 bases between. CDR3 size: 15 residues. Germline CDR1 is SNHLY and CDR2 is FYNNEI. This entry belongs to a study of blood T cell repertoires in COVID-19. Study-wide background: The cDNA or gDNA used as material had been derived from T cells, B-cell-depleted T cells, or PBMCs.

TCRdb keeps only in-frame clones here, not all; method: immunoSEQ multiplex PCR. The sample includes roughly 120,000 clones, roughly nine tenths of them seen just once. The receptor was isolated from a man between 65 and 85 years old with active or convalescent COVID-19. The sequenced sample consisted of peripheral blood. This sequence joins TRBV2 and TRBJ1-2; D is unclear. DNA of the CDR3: TGTGCCAGCACCCTCGAGGAAGTTTCAAACTATGGCTACACCTTC. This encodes CASTLEEVSNYGYTF.